The next 16 T cell receptor beta chains were all read from a single sample in a study of Tregs in tolerant kidney transplant recipients. Only in-frame clones appear in the TCRdb table, and some are missing; sequencing was by immunoSEQ multiplex PCR. In total, the table holds tens of thousands of clones. Sequencing was performed on CD8+ T cells from blood, taken before the transplant. The receptor source for this set is a human donor who received a combined kidney and bone marrow transplant.

A remark on this clone: The sequenced fragment ends 3 residues before the CDR3 boundary, so the rest is inferred from the germline J gene. The rearrangement links TRBV5-1 to TRBJ2-1; TRBD1 matches at 10 bases. Trimming at V came to 3 bases and at J to 5 bases, leaving 5 bases not matched to a gene. Germline loops: CDR1 SGHRS, CDR2 YFSETQ. This CDR3 contains 15 residues. Here the CDR3 reads CASSSGQGIDNEQFF. The part of the CDR3 DNA that was read is TGCGCCAGCAGCTCGGGACAGGGGATCGACAATGAG.

To note about this clone: The DNA ends 3 residues before the CDR3 does, and the rest of the CDR3 is filled in from the germline J gene. The rearrangement links TRBV11-2 to TRBJ2-4, with D perhaps TRBD1 (5 bases). V was pared by 5 bases and J by 2 bases, with 13 bases between. This CDR3 comprises 15 residues. The germline CDR1 and CDR2 sequences are SGHAT and FQNNGV. CDR3 amino acids: CASSPHLGPKNIQYF. CDR3 bases read: TGTGCCAGCAGCCCACATCTGGGGCCCAAAAACATT.

As regards this clone: The sequence runs out 3 residues before the end of the CDR3; the remainder is reconstructed from the germline J gene. This sequence joins TRBV19 and TRBJ1-6; 7 nucleotides match TRBD1. The trim removed 7 bases at V and 9 bases at J, leaving 9 bases unmatched. Germline assignment: CDR1 LNHDA and CDR2 SQIVND (reference sequence). The CDR3 runs 14 residues. CDR3 sequence: CASKEDRSVSPLHF. The DNA read from the CDR3 is TGTGCCAGTAAGGAGGACAGGTCGGTTTCACCC. Variable domain in full (rest from reference TRBV19 and TRBJ1-6): DGGITQSPKYLFRKEGQNVTLSCEQNLNHDAMYWYRQDPGQGLRLIYYSQIVNDFQKGDIAEGYSVSREKKESFPLTVTSAQKNPTAFYLCASKEDRSVSPLHFGNGTRLTVT.

CDR3 DNA (partial): TGTGCCAGCAGTTACTCTCAGGACAGGGTAGGAAGGGAGACC. Translating gives CASSYSQDRVGRET. The whole CDR3 is CASSYSQDRVGRETQYF. The gene calls are TRBV6-2 or TRBV6-3 and TRBJ2-5, with 8 bases matching TRBD1. The observed sequence ends 3 residues before the CDR3 terminus, with the missing tail filled in from the germline J gene. The germline V gene encodes CDR1 MNHEY and CDR2 SVGEGT. Trimming took 0 bases from V and 5 from J; bases not matched to a gene: 11. The CDR3 consists of 17 residues.

A remark on this clone: With the read ending 3 residues before the CDR3 end, the germline J gene is used to fill in that end. This sequence joins TRBV2 and TRBJ2-7; no firm D call. With 2 bases removed from V and 2 bases from J, the gap between germline ends came to 10 bases. There are 14 residues in the CDR3. The germline CDR1 and CDR2 sequences are SNHLY and FYNNEI. The CDR3 DNA, read in part, is TGTGCCAGCAGTGAATCAGTCATCGCCTACGAG. Its translation: CASSESVIAYE. The full-length CDR3 reads as CASSESVIAYEQYF. Variable domain in full (rest from reference TRBV2 and TRBJ2-7): EPEVTQTPSHQVTQMGQEVILRCVPISNHLYFYWYRQILGQKVEFLVSFYNNEISEKSEIFDDQFSVERPDGSNFTLKIRSTKLEDSAMYFCASSESVIAYEQYFGPGTRLTVT.

As to this clone: The CDR3 end lies 3 residues beyond the end of the read and is filled in from the germline J gene. The gene calls are TRBV6-2 or TRBV6-3 and TRBJ2-1; no reliable D call. Between the trimmed V and J ends, which lost 10 bases and 3 bases, there was a span of 13 bases. In germline, CDR1 is MNHEY, CDR2 SVGEGT. This CDR3 has 13 amino acids. The CDR3 is CATSWAFYNEQFF. The part of the CDR3 DNA that was read is TGTGCCACCAGCTGGGCCTTCTACAATGAG.

On this clone: The CDR3 extends 3 residues past the end of the read, so its final part is completed from the germline J gene. The rearrangement links TRBV19 to TRBJ1-1; TRBD1 agrees at 7 bases. Germline CDR1 is LNHDA and CDR2 is SQIVND (reference sequence). The junction had 15 bases not matched to a gene; V was cut back by 8 bases and J by 0 bases. The CDR3 contains 17 residues. The CDR3 bases that were read are TGTGCCAGTGCCACCACACGGACAGGAAGCATGAACACTGAA. It codes for CASATTRTGSMNTE. The entire CDR3 is CASATTRTGSMNTEAFF.

A word on this clone: The CDR3 is cut off 3 residues early in the read; its end comes from the germline J gene. The genes are TRBV5-1 and TRBJ2-1; TRBD1 or TRBD2 may be the D gene (5 bases each). The CDR3 has 16 residues. Between the trimmed V and J ends, which lost 0 bases and 9 bases, there was a span of 19 bases. The germline V gene encodes CDR1 SGHRS and CDR2 YFSETQ. The CDR3 loop reads CASSLAGLGPNGEQFF. CDR3 DNA (partial): TGCGCCAGCAGCTTGGCGGGATTGGGGCCAAACGGTGAG.

About this clone itself: With the read ending 3 residues before the CDR3 end, the germline J gene is used to fill in that end. The rearrangement joins TRBV11-2 to TRBJ2-2, with TRBD2 matching over 9 bases. This CDR3 has 15 residues. Looked up from germline, CDR1 is SGHAT and CDR2 is FQNNGV. J was trimmed by 6 bases and V by 2 bases; bases with no gene match: 4. CDR3 in amino acids: CASSLLAGAPGELFF. The part of the CDR3 DNA that was read is TGTGCCAGCAGCTTATTAGCGGGAGCCCCCGGGGAG.

For this clone: The read falls 3 residues short of the CDR3 end, and the missing part is taken from the germline J gene. The V call is TRBV30, the J call TRBJ2-1, with 12 bases that match TRBD2. The CDR3 spans 19 residues. The germline V gene encodes CDR1 GTSNPN and CDR2 SVGIG (reference sequence). The V gene end was trimmed by 1 base and the J gene end by 7 bases; junction bases not matched to a gene: 17. The covered CDR3 bases are TGTGCCTGGAGTGCGCTAGCGGGAGGGCCAAGTGTTAGGGTTAATGAG. Translated, it gives CAWSALAGGPSVRVNE. The whole CDR3 is CAWSALAGGPSVRVNEQFF.

On this clone itself: The read stops 3 residues short of the end of the CDR3; the missing end is completed from the germline J gene. The chain has TRBV7-9 and TRBJ1-4, with 7 bases fitting TRBD1. The germline CDR1 and CDR2 sequences are SEHNR and FQNEAQ (reference sequence). J was trimmed by 6 bases and V by 4 bases; bases with no gene match: 8. The CDR3 has 15 amino acids. The CDR3 is CASSSDPGGDEKLFF. Incomplete CDR3 DNA: TGTGCCAGCAGCTCAGACCCAGGGGGTGATGAAAAA.

Concerning this clone: Read data end 3 residues before the CDR3 end; the end is taken from the germline J gene. V usage is TRBV9 and J usage is TRBJ1-5; the D gene is possibly TRBD1 (6 bases). The germline V gene encodes CDR1 SGDLS and CDR2 YYNGEE. Deletions cut 3 bases from V and 1 base from J, with 11 bases between. CDR3 length equals 15 residues. The CDR3 here is CASSAGGGSNQPQHF. The sequenced part of the CDR3 DNA is TGTGCCAGCAGCGCCGGTGGGGGCAGCAATCAGCCC.

Concerning this clone itself: The CDR3 is cut off 3 residues early in the read; its end comes from the germline J gene. J is TRBJ2-1 and V is TRBV6-4, with TRBD2 matching over 11 bases. The CDR3 sequence is 18 residues long. With 2 bases clipped from V and 2 bases from J, the junction kept 8 bases outside the gene matches. Per the germline V gene, CDR1 is MRHNA and CDR2 is SNTAGT. The CDR3: CASSDPTGTSGPYNEQFF. The part of the CDR3 DNA that was read is TGTGCCAGCAGTGACCCCACAGGGACTAGCGGTCCCTACAATGAG.

Remarks on this clone: The read ends 3 residues early relative to the CDR3; the germline J gene fills the gap. The V and J genes are TRBV7-7 and TRBJ2-5; tentatively, D is TRBD1 (6 bases). The length of the CDR3 is 14 residues. Germline V CDR1 and CDR2: SSHAT, FNYEAQ (reference sequence). The V end lost 5 bases, the J end lost 5 bases, and 15 bases lay between the germline ends. The DNA read from the CDR3 is TGTGCCAGCAGCGGACCCGGGACACAGGAGACC. As protein: CASSGPGTQET. The CDR3 in its entirety is CASSGPGTQETQYF.

As concerns this clone: The read ends 3 residues shy of where the CDR3 ends; the end is completed using the germline J gene. This chain links TRBV19 with TRBJ2-7; 7 positions agree with TRBD1. The germline V gene encodes CDR1 LNHDA and CDR2 SQIVND (reference sequence). The CDR3 extends over 16 amino acids. Trimming at V came to 0 bases and at J to 3 bases, leaving 8 bases not matched to a gene. The CDR3 protein is CASSIDMTGSFYEQYF. Partial CDR3 DNA: TGTGCCAGTAGTATAGATATGACAGGGAGTTTCTACGAG.

Remarks on this clone: Read sequence stops 3 residues before the CDR3 end, and the germline J gene provides the missing end. This rearrangement joins TRBV7-6 to TRBJ1-2; D is perhaps TRBD1 (5 bases). V lost 5 bases, J lost 4 bases, and 20 bases lay in between. CDR3 length equals 16 residues. The germline gives CDR1 SGHVS, CDR2 FNYEAQ. Incomplete CDR3 DNA: TGTGCCAGCAGCCCGTCGGTAGGGGTCGACATCTATGGC. Residues: CASSPSVGVDIYG. The full CDR3 is CASSPSVGVDIYGYTF.